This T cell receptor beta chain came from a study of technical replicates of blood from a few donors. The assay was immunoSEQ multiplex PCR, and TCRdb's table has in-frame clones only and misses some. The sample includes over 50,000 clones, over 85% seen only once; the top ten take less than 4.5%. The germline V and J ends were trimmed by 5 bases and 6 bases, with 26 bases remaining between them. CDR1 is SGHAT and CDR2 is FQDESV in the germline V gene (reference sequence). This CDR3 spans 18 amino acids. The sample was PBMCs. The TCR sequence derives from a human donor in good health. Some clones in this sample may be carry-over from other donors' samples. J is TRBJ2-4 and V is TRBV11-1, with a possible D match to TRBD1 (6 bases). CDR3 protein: CASSLGARWGPVPNIQYF. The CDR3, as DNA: TGTGCCAGCAGCCTTGGTGCAAGGTGGGGGCCGGTTCCAAACATTCAGTACTTC.